Following are 21 T cell receptor beta chains from one sample sequenced in a study of T-cell reconstitution after alpha-beta-depleted transplantation in children. Preparation of the TCRbeta library used unique molecular identifiers. TCRdb independently ran MiXCR on the PCR reads; one entry per CDR3 protein. The sample lists around 410,000 distinct CDR3 sequences, roughly a tenth occurring once. Specimen: PBMCs from the stem cell graft donor, collected from the stem cell graft. The receptors here all came from a human donor who donated a stem cell graft to a child with acute myeloid leukemia.

The table lists this clonotype with a few counts. The chain employs TRBV20-1 and TRBJ2-7, with 8 bases aligning to TRBD2. The germline V gene has CDR1 DFQATT and CDR2 SNEGSKA (reference sequence). The CDR3 is made up of 13 amino acids. Trimming cost V 3 bases and J 6 bases; bases outside gene matches: 7. CDR3: CSASPQAGAEQYF. The DNA of the CDR3 is TGCAGTGCTAGTCCACAAGCGGGAGCCGAGCAGTACTTC.

The V call is TRBV4-2, the J call TRBJ2-7; a possible D gene is TRBD2 (6 bases). The germline V gene encodes CDR1 LGHNA and CDR2 YNFKEQ. The CDR3 loop spans 16 amino acids. The germline V and J ends were trimmed by 0 bases and 6 bases, with 18 bases remaining between them. In DNA, the CDR3 is TGTGCCAGCAGCCAAGACGCCGGGACTTTGGCGGTCGAGCAGTACTTC. This sequence encodes CASSQDAGTLAVEQYF.

This clonotype was seen only a few times. The J gene is TRBJ2-3, the V gene TRBV10-2, with D perhaps matching TRBD1 or TRBD2 (6 bases each). Germline lookup yields CDR1 WSHSY and CDR2 SAAADI. The CDR3 consists of 15 residues. V was shortened by 5 bases and J by 6 bases, with 18 bases between the two germline ends. CDR3 in amino acids: CASSSLHGGLDTQYF. CDR3 DNA: TGCGCCAGCAGTTCCCTTCATGGGGGGCTCGATACGCAGTATTTT.

The table lists this clonotype with many counts. The rearrangement uses TRBV12-3 or TRBV12-4 and TRBJ1-2; 8 nucleotides line up with TRBD1. This CDR3 has 13 amino acids. V dropped 1 base and J dropped 8; count of bases not matched to a gene: 3. This CDR3 is CASSLGQGNGYTF. The CDR3 nucleotides are TGTGCCAGCAGTTTAGGACAGGGGAACGGCTACACCTTC.

This clonotype was counted a few times. J is TRBJ2-3 and V is TRBV29-1; the D is unclear. V was pared by 1 base and J by 0 bases, with 8 bases between. The CDR3 sequence is 14 residues long. Germline CDR1 and CDR2: SQVTM and ANQGSEA. The CDR3 reads CSVEAPTSTDTQYF. CDR3 coding DNA: TGCAGCGTTGAAGCCCCTACTAGCACAGATACGCAGTATTTT.

The rearrangement joins TRBV15 to TRBJ2-1, with TRBD2 identical over 14 bases. The V gene end was trimmed by 3 bases and the J gene end by 8 bases; junction bases not matched to a gene: 6. The CDR3 has 16 amino acids. Germline values: CDR1 LNHNV, CDR2 YYDKDF (reference sequence). Here the CDR3 DNA reads TGTGCCACCAGCAGGGGGGGGACTAGCGGGGGCGATGAGCAGTTCTTC. It encodes CATSRGGTSGGDEQFF.

The V call is TRBV5-6, the J call TRBJ1-4, with TRBD1 as a possible D gene (6 bases). V lost 3 bases, J lost 4 bases, and 13 bases lay in between. CDR1 SGHDT and CDR2 YYEEEE come from the germline V gene. The CDR3 length is 15 residues. The CDR3 nucleotides are TGTGCCAGCAGCTCGGGGGACATGCATAATGAAAAACTGTTTTTT. Amino acids: CASSSGDMHNEKLFF. The full variable domain, in which reference TRBV5-6 and TRBJ1-4 provide the parts outside the CDR3, is DAGVTQSPTHLIKTRGQQVTLRCSPKSGHDTVSWYQQALGQGPQFIFQYYEEEERQRGNFPDRFSGHQFPNYSSELNVNALLLGDSALYLCASSSGDMHNEKLFFGSGTQLSVL.

V is TRBV14 and J is TRBJ2-5; D not resolved. The V and J ends lost 4 bases and 1 base respectively, with 13 bases between them. There are 15 residues in the CDR3. The V gene's germline CDR1 is SGHDN and CDR2 FVKESK. The CDR3 nucleotides are TGTGCCAGCAGCCCGGGTCGAAGGCTCCAAGAGACCCAGTACTTC. This sequence encodes CASSPGRRLQETQYF.

There are a few counts of this clonotype. The chain has TRBV11-2 and TRBJ2-2; 8 bases are a match to TRBD1. Trimming removed 5 bases from V and 7 bases from J; junction bases left unmatched: 12. This CDR3 has 16 residues. Germline V gene sequence: CDR1 SGHAT, CDR2 FQNNGV. The CDR3 sequence is CASSRAPRGQSGELFF. In DNA form, the CDR3 reads TGTGCCAGCAGCCGAGCTCCCAGGGGGCAGAGCGGGGAGCTGTTTTTT. Full variable domain (outside the CDR3, taken from reference TRBV11-2 and TRBJ2-2): EAGVAQSPRYKIIEKRQSVAFWCNPISGHATLYWYQQILGQGPKLLIQFQNNGVVDDSQLPKDRFSAERLKGVDSTLKIQPAKLEDSAVYLCASSRAPRGQSGELFFGEGSRLTVL.

This clonotype was recorded a few times. The chain couples TRBV13 to TRBJ2-1, with 10 positions matching TRBD1. This CDR3 region has 14 residues. Looked up from germline, CDR1 is PRHDT and CDR2 is FYEKMQ (reference sequence). The V segment lost 5 bases and the J segment 6 bases; nucleotides outside the gene matches: 4. The CDR3 DNA reads TGTGCCAGCAGCCACGGACAGGGGGGCAATGAGCAGTTCTTC. Its protein is CASSHGQGGNEQFF. The full variable domain, with the rest looked up from reference TRBV13 and TRBJ2-1, is AAGVIQSPRHLIKEKRETATLKCYPIPRHDTVYWYQQGPGQDPQFLISFYEKMQSDKGSIPDRFSAQQFSDYHSELNMSSLELGDSALYFCASSHGQGGNEQFFGPGTRLTVL.

This clonotype was picked up many times. The V call is TRBV5-5, the J call TRBJ2-7; 13 bases map to TRBD2. V lost 4 bases, J lost 2 bases, and 3 bases stayed unmatched. Germline V lookup: CDR1 SGHKS, CDR2 YYEKEE (reference sequence). This CDR3 contains 15 residues. The CDR3 bases are TGTGCCAGCAGCCTCGGACTAGCGGGAGCCTACGAGCAGTACTTC. Translated: CASSLGLAGAYEQYF. Looking up the rest from reference TRBV5-5 and TRBJ2-7 gives the full variable domain: DAGVTQSPTHLIKTRGQQVTLRCSPISGHKSVSWYQQVLGQGPQFIFQYYEKEERGRGNFPDRFSARQFPNYSSELNVNALLLGDSALYLCASSLGLAGAYEQYFGPGTRLTVT.

The rearrangement joins TRBV18 to TRBJ2-1; 8 nucleotides agree with TRBD1. Trimming at V came to 2 bases and at J to 0 bases, leaving 12 bases not matched to a gene. Germline V lookup: CDR1 KGHSH, CDR2 LQKENI. CDR3 size: 19 residues. The DNA for the CDR3 is TGTGCCAGCTCACCAGGAGGACAGGGCCAATTAAGCTCCTACAATGAGCAGTTCTTC. Encoded protein: CASSPGGQGQLSSYNEQFF.

In this sample, this clonotype turned up a few times. V is TRBV12-3 or TRBV12-4 and J is TRBJ2-3; D unclear. The CDR3 consists of 14 residues. V shed 2 bases and J shed 5 bases, with 11 bases lying between them. Here the CDR3 reads CASSLSSGLDTQYF. The CDR3 DNA reads TGTGCCAGCAGTTTATCCTCAGGTCTAGATACGCAGTATTTT.

This clonotype was seen repeatedly, ten times or more. The gene calls are TRBV5-1 and TRBJ2-7; 9 nucleotides agree with TRBD1. Germline V CDR1 and CDR2: SGHRS, YFSETQ. J was trimmed by 3 bases and V by 4 bases; bases with no gene match: 8. This CDR3 region has 15 residues. CDR3 in amino acids: CASSLSGQGIYEQYF. In DNA, the CDR3 is TGCGCCAGCAGCCTGTCGGGACAGGGCATCTACGAGCAGTACTTC. Drawing the rest from reference TRBV5-1 and TRBJ2-7, the complete variable domain is KAGVTQTPRYLIKTRGQQVTLSCSPISGHRSVSWYQQTPGQGLQFLFEYFSETQRNKGNFPGRFSGRQFSNSRSEMNVSTLELGDSALYLCASSLSGQGIYEQYFGPGTRLTVT.

A few counts support this clonotype. CDR3 coding DNA: TGCGCCAGCAGCCAAGAGGGGTCGGGGTCGCGAAATACTGAAGCTTTCTTT. This translates into CASSQEGSGSRNTEAFF. J is TRBJ1-1 and V is TRBV4-3; D unresolved. V was cut by 0 bases and J by 5 bases, with 19 bases left in between. CDR3 length equals 17 residues. Germline V gene data show CDR1 as LGHNA and CDR2 as YSLEER.

The chain employs TRBV11-2 and TRBJ2-3, with D unclear. V lost 4 bases and J lost 1, with 6 bases in between. The CDR3 has 13 residues. Germline V CDR1 and CDR2: SGHAT, FQNNGV. CDR3 in amino acids: CASSYMGTDTQYF. CDR3 in DNA: TGTGCCAGCAGCTATATGGGCACAGATACGCAGTATTTT. The full variable domain, rest sourced from reference TRBV11-2 and TRBJ2-3, is EAGVAQSPRYKIIEKRQSVAFWCNPISGHATLYWYQQILGQGPKLLIQFQNNGVVDDSQLPKDRFSAERLKGVDSTLKIQPAKLEDSAVYLCASSYMGTDTQYFGPGTRLTVL.

This clonotype is a singleton in its sample. The V and J genes are TRBV4-3 and TRBJ2-2; D not resolved. This CDR3 contains 15 residues. Germline V gives CDR1 LGHNA, CDR2 YSLEER. Trimming left V 4 bases short and J 0 bases short, with 9 bases between. The CDR3 bases are TGCGCCAGCAGCCTCGAGAGAACGAACACCGGGGAGCTGTTTTTT. It encodes CASSLERTNTGELFF.

The chain recombines TRBV3-1 with TRBJ2-7, with TRBD2 identical over 10 bases. J gave up 4 bases and V 5 bases, and 5 bases lay outside the gene matches. This CDR3 contains 14 residues. Germline CDR1 and CDR2: LGHDT and YNNKEL (reference sequence). The CDR3 DNA follows: TGTGCCAGCAGCTACAGGACTAGCGGTTACGAGCAGTACTTC. Amino acid sequence: CASSYRTSGYEQYF.

This clonotype came up a few times. The chain joins TRBV12-3 or TRBV12-4 to TRBJ2-1; tentatively, D is TRBD1 (7 bases). The CDR3 is 14 residues long. Deletions cut 6 bases from V and 4 bases from J, with 13 bases between. CDR3 region: CASREGAGYNEQFF. The DNA of the CDR3 is TGTGCCAGCAGAGAGGGGGCGGGATACAATGAGCAGTTCTTC.

This clonotype occurred a few times. The V gene is TRBV7-8, the J gene TRBJ2-7; 9 bases line up with TRBD2. The V gene end was trimmed by 5 bases and the J gene end by 2 bases; junction bases not matched to a gene: 22. This CDR3 contains 20 residues. Germline V gene data show CDR1 as SGHVS and CDR2 as FQNEAQ. The CDR3 is CASSRSGGTSGPWAPYEQYF. Written as DNA, the CDR3 is TGTGCCAGCAGCCGCTCTGGGGGAACTAGCGGGCCCTGGGCCCCCTACGAGCAGTACTTC.

In this sample, this clonotype turned up many times. V is TRBV12-3 or TRBV12-4 and J is TRBJ2-5; D perhaps matches TRBD1 (6 bases). This CDR3 region has 14 residues. The germline V and J ends were trimmed by 5 bases and 2 bases, with 12 bases remaining between them. DNA of the CDR3: TGTGCCAGCAGTCCAGACAGGCGTCAAGAGACCCAGTACTTC. Translated, it gives CASSPDRRQETQYF.